This entry lists 7 T cell receptor beta chains sequenced from one sample in a study of CD8 T cells in ankylosing spondylitis. TCRdb re-derived calls from the 5' RACE reads in MiXCR, one entry per CDR3 protein. The data contain roughly 150,000 distinct CDR3 sequences, 30% to 35% of them singletons. Sequencing was carried out using synovial fluid, either unsorted or a sorted T cell fraction (not recorded which). The source is a male donor with ankylosing spondylitis.

The table lists this clonotype with a few counts. CDR3 region: CATSEGRGGRTDTQYF. The CDR3, as DNA: TGTGCCACCAGTGAAGGGAGGGGGGGCCGCACAGATACGCAGTATTTT. J is TRBJ2-3 and V is TRBV24-1; D may be TRBD2 (7 bases). Per germline, CDR1 KGHDR and CDR2 SFDVKD. This CDR3 is 16 amino acids long. The V end lost 4 bases, the J end lost 1 base, and 14 bases lay between the germline ends.

The chain is built from TRBV12-3 or TRBV12-4 and TRBJ1-1; TRBD1 aligns across 7 bases. The trim removed 6 bases at V and 0 bases at J, leaving 4 bases unmatched. The CDR3 sequence is 14 residues long. The CDR3 DNA follows: TGTGCCAGCAGGGGACAGACCCTGAACACTGAAGCTTTCTTT. It codes for CASRGQTLNTEAFF.

The chain employs TRBV18 and TRBJ2-2; a weak D match, TRBD1 (6 bases). This CDR3 region has 14 residues. Germline V CDR1 and CDR2: KGHSH, LQKENI. Trimming removed 3 bases at V and 4 bases at J, with 9 bases between. The CDR3 DNA reads TGTGCCAGCTCACCGGGGGCAGTCACCGGGGAGCTGTTTTTT. It translates to CASSPGAVTGELFF.

In this sample, this clonotype turned up many times. V gene TRBV29-1 combines with J gene TRBJ1-5; 7 bases line up with TRBD1. Germline V gene data show CDR1 as SQVTM and CDR2 as ANQGSEA. Unmatched junction bases numbered 6, after V lost 7 bases and J lost 3 bases. The CDR3 runs to 13 residues. CDR3: CSARDSNNQPQHF. The DNA of the CDR3 is TGCAGCGCCCGGGACAGTAACAATCAGCCCCAGCATTTT.

This chain joins TRBV7-8 and TRBJ2-3; D gene unclear. CDR1 SGHVS and CDR2 FQNEAQ come from the germline V gene. Deletions cut 5 bases from V and 0 bases from J, with 9 bases between. The CDR3 consists of 14 residues. The CDR3 region has the DNA TGTGCCAGCAGCCGCACGGGCAGCACAGATACGCAGTATTTT. Protein product: CASSRTGSTDTQYF.

This clonotype was picked up many times. This chain links TRBV5-5 with TRBJ1-5, with 9 bases fitting TRBD1. The CDR3 covers 16 residues. With 0 bases clipped from V and 6 bases from J, the junction kept 7 bases outside the gene matches. Germline assignment: CDR1 SGHKS and CDR2 YYEKEE (reference sequence). This CDR3 reads CASSLGGTGFFQPQHF. CDR3 in DNA: TGTGCCAGCAGCTTGGGTGGGACAGGGTTTTTTCAGCCCCAGCATTTT.

This sequence joins TRBV10-3 and TRBJ1-6; D remains unclear. V lost 2 bases to trimming and J lost 5 bases, with 7 bases between them. This CDR3 contains 14 residues. Germline assignment: CDR1 ENHRY and CDR2 SYGVKD. CDR3 bases: TGTGCCATCAGTGAGGACGGCAATAATTCACCCCTCCACTTT. It yields the protein CAISEDGNNSPLHF.